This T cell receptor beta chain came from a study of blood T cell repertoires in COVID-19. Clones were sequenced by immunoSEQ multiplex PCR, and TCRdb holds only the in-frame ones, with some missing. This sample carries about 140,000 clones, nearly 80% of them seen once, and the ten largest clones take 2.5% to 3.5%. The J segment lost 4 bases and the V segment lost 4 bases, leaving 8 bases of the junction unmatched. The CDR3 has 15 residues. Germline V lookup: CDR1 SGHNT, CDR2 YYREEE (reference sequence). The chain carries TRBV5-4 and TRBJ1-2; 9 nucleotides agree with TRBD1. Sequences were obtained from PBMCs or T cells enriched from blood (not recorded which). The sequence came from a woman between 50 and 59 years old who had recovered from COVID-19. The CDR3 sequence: CASSRTGGASYGYTF. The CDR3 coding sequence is TGTGCCAGCAGCCGAACAGGGGGCGCGAGCTATGGCTACACCTTC.